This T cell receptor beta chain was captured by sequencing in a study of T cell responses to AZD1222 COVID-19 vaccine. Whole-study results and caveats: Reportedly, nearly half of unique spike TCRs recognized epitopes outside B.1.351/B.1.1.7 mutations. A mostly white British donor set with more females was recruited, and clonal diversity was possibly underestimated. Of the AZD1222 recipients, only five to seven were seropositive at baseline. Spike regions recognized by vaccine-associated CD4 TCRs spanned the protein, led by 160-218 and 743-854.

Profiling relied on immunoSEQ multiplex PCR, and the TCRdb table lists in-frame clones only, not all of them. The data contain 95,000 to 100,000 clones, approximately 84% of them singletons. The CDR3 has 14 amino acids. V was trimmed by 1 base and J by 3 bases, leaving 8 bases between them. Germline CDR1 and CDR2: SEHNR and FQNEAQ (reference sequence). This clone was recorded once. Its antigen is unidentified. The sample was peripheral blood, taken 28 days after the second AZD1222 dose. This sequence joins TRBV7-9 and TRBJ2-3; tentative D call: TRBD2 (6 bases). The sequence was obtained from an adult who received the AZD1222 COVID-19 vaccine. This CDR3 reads CASSLEGRTDTQYF. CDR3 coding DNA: TGTGCCAGCAGCTTAGAAGGGAGGACAGATACGCAGTATTTT.